Presented here are 15 T cell receptor beta chains from one specimen sequenced in a study of CD8 T cells in Susac syndrome. Random hexamers primed reverse transcription of 0.5 to 1 ug RNA. Using its own MiXCR run on the immunoSEQ multiplex PCR reads, TCRdb lists one record per CDR3 protein. The table records roughly 190,000 distinct CDR3 sequences, 93% of them present only once. What was sequenced was CD4+ T cells from PBMCs. These receptors all come from a human donor in good health.

DNA for the CDR3: TGTGCCAGCACCCCCCCCTTCGCTGGAAACACCATATATTTT. Translating gives CASTPPFAGNTIYF. The chain recombines TRBV3-1 with TRBJ1-3; unclear D gene. V lost 7 bases, J lost 2 bases, and 12 bases lay in between. CDR1 and CDR2 from the germline V gene are LGHDT and YNNKEL (reference sequence). This CDR3 contains 14 residues.

CDR3 region: CASSNPTGHQETQYF. The CDR3 coding sequence is TGTGCCAGTAGTAACCCGACAGGACACCAAGAGACCCAGTACTTC. This rearrangement joins TRBV19 to TRBJ2-5, with D maybe TRBD1 (6 bases). This CDR3 comprises 15 residues. Trimming removed 4 bases at V and 0 bases at J, with 12 bases between. Germline V CDR1 and CDR2: LNHDA, SQIVND (reference sequence).

This chain connects TRBV7-9 to TRBJ1-4; a weak D match, TRBD1 (5 bases). Germline V gives CDR1 SEHNR, CDR2 FQNEAQ (reference sequence). V lost 2 bases and J lost 10, with 17 bases in between. This CDR3 has 15 residues. This chain's CDR3 is CASSLNSQTGGKLFF. The CDR3 bases are TGTGCCAGCAGCTTAAACAGTCAAACGGGGGGAAAACTGTTTTTT.

This chain uses TRBV3-1 with TRBJ2-5; the match to TRBD2 covers 7 bases. V gave up 7 bases and J gave up 4 bases; unmatched junction bases: 6. From germline, CDR1 is LGHDT and CDR2 YNNKEL (reference sequence). The CDR3 covers 13 residues. The CDR3 bases are TGTGCCAGCACCCTGGGGGGGAGAGAGACCCAGTACTTC. Protein sequence: CASTLGGRETQYF.

The chain employs TRBV3-1 and TRBJ2-1, with D unresolved. This CDR3 is built from 15 residues. V was shortened by 4 bases and J by 0 bases, with 10 bases between the two germline ends. CDR1 is LGHDT and CDR2 is YNNKEL in the germline V gene (reference sequence). The CDR3 DNA sequence: TGTGCCAGCAGCCTCGTCATAAGCTCCTACAATGAGCAGTTCTTC. Protein product: CASSLVISSYNEQFF.

This rearrangement joins TRBV19 to TRBJ2-3; 7 bases are shared with TRBD2. In germline, CDR1 is LNHDA, CDR2 SQIVND (reference sequence). This CDR3 has 14 residues. V dropped 5 bases and J dropped 0; count of bases not matched to a gene: 2. CDR3 protein: CASSLSGSTDTQYF. In nucleotides, the CDR3 is TGTGCCAGTAGTCTTAGCGGGAGCACAGATACGCAGTATTTT.

The CDR3 DNA reads TGTGCCAGTAGTCGAAGATGGACTAGCTCTACGTTTATACAAGAGACCCAGTACTTC. It is translated as CASSRRWTSSTFIQETQYF. The V call is TRBV19, the J call TRBJ2-5; 8 bases map to TRBD2. Germline CDR1 is LNHDA and CDR2 is SQIVND (reference sequence). Unmatched junction bases numbered 19, after V lost 5 bases and J lost 2 bases. This CDR3 has 19 amino acids.

The chain has TRBV15 and TRBJ2-5; D gene ambiguous. CDR1 and CDR2 (germline): LNHNV, YYDKDF (reference sequence). The CDR3 is 15 amino acids. V lost 0 bases to trimming and J lost 3 bases, with 11 bases between them. The CDR3 DNA reads as TGTGCCACCAGCAGAGATCGTGTGTCCAAAGAGACCCAGTACTTC. Translated: CATSRDRVSKETQYF.

The chain uses TRBV6-2 or TRBV6-3 and TRBJ1-1; 7 nucleotides align to TRBD1. J lost 3 bases, V lost 10 bases, and 5 bases had no gene match. This CDR3 is 12 amino acids long. Germline V CDR1 and CDR2: MNHEY, SVGEGT. The CDR3 region is CATRQGHTEAFF. The CDR3 coding sequence is TGTGCCACCAGACAGGGCCACACTGAAGCTTTCTTT.

This clonotype was found once. The rearrangement links TRBV3-1 to TRBJ1-2; maybe TRBD1 (5 bases). This CDR3 has 14 amino acids. Germline CDR1 and CDR2: LGHDT and YNNKEL (reference sequence). Trimming took 1 base from V and 1 from J, leaving 7 bases between them. The CDR3 is CASSQVDSNYGYTF. CDR3 DNA sequence: TGTGCCAGCAGCCAAGTAGACAGTAACTATGGCTACACCTTC.

The gene calls are TRBV5-4 and TRBJ2-4; possible D gene TRBD2, 6 bases. CDR1 SGHNT and CDR2 YYREEE come from the germline V gene (reference sequence). The length of the CDR3 is 15 residues. V was clipped by 0 bases and J by 9 bases, with 16 bases between them. CDR3 in DNA: TGTGCCAGCAGCTTGGGAGGCGGAGGGGCAGTCATTCAGTACTTC. Translation: CASSLGGGGAVIQYF.

The sample holds a few counts of this clonotype. The rearrangement joins TRBV7-8 to TRBJ2-7, with D tentatively TRBD1 or TRBD2 (5 bases each). Germline V gene data show CDR1 as SGHVS and CDR2 as FQNEAQ. The CDR3 extends over 15 amino acids. The V gene lost 1 base and the J gene lost 1 base, with 11 bases spanning the gap. The CDR3 is CASSLGGTASYEQYF. For the CDR3, the DNA is TGTGCCAGCAGCTTAGGTGGGACCGCTTCCTACGAGCAGTACTTC.

The chain combines TRBV29-1 with TRBJ2-7; D uncertain. This CDR3 region has 12 residues. CDR1 is SQVTM, CDR2 ANQGSEA, per germline. Deletions cut 4 bases from V and 5 bases from J, with 12 bases between. The CDR3 region is CSVVGNFHEQYF. The CDR3 nucleotides read TGCAGCGTTGTGGGAAATTTCCACGAGCAGTACTTC.

The chain carries TRBV23-1 and TRBJ1-3, with 8 positions matching TRBD1. TRBV23-1 carries the ORF label, with uncertain function. The CDR3 loop spans 15 amino acids. Losses at the gene ends were 6 bases for V and 0 bases for J; bases not matched to a gene: 4. Here the CDR3 reads CASSPGGDSGNTIYF. CDR3 in DNA: TGCGCCAGCAGCCCAGGGGGCGACTCTGGAAACACCATATATTTT.

The genes are TRBV30 and TRBJ1-5; D not resolved. The CDR3 runs to 12 residues. V gave up 0 bases and J gave up 7 bases, with 7 bases separating them. Germline V gene sequence: CDR1 GTSNPN, CDR2 SVGIG (reference sequence). CDR3 in amino acids: CAWSVGGQPQHF. DNA of the CDR3: TGTGCCTGGAGTGTAGGTGGACAGCCCCAGCATTTT.